The clone carrying this TCR beta chain occurred a few times. Its antigen is unknown. This sample was included in a study of T cell repertoires in cytomegalovirus infection. Study summary: Alongside well-studied HLA-B-restricted CMV epitopes, recently identified HLA-C-restricted CMV epitopes were also used. Both CMV infection and a matching HLA type were indicated by public TCR beta signatures.

TCRdb used MiXCR to reprocess the reads, holding one entry per CDR3 protein. There are about 920,000 distinct CDR3 sequences in the sample; 30% to 40% occur only once, and about an eighth lies in the top ten. General study results and limits: CMV-specific TCR beta clonotypes restricted by HLA-C dominated the ex vivo response. Summed frequency of public TCR beta families distinguished CMV carriers with the relevant HLA.

V lost 1 base to trimming and J lost 6 bases, with 14 bases between them. Germline CDR1 and CDR2: MGHRA and YSYEKL. This CDR3 contains 15 residues. The specimen was cultured CD8+ T cells from PBMCs, collected from culture after CMV antigen stimulation. The sequence was collected from a human donor in good health (CMV status not recorded). Some clones in this sample may be carry-over from other donors' samples. This chain joins TRBV4-1 and TRBJ2-3; tentatively, D is TRBD2 (6 bases). DNA of the CDR3: TGCGCCAGCAGCCAAGGGACTACCGATTCGGATACGCAGTATTTT. The encoded protein is CASSQGTTDSDTQYF.